What follows are 5 T cell receptor beta chains derived from one specimen sequenced in a study of a mutant IDH1 vaccine in newly diagnosed glioma. Time point indicated: baseline, week 1 (first vaccination visit). Treatment indicated: pre-vaccination baseline after standard-of-care therapy. Profiled with immunoSEQ multiplex PCR; TCRdb holds only in-frame clones, not every one. This table has about 98,000 clones, 80% to 90% appearing once. The sequences come from PBMCs, collected from a glioma patient treated with radiotherapy, temozolomide or both. Receptor source: a woman aged 45-65 years with glioma.

Here the CDR3 reads CASSPGLETDTQYF. CDR3 in DNA: TGTGCCAGCTCACCAGGGCTGGAGACAGATACGCAGTATTTT. The chain carries TRBV18 and TRBJ2-3; D gene unclear. Germline-derived CDR1 and CDR2 are KGHSH and LQKENI. Trimming pared 2 bases from V and 3 bases from J, leaving 9 bases between. This CDR3 comprises 14 residues.

The chain joins TRBV6-6 to TRBJ1-6, with TRBD1 identical over 8 bases. CDR3 length: 15 amino acids. V gave up 4 bases and J gave up 6 bases; unmatched junction bases: 5. Germline CDR1 and CDR2: MNHNY and SVGAGI (reference sequence). The CDR3 DNA follows: TGTGCCAGCAGTTCAGGACAGGGCCTTAATTCACCCCTCCACTTT. It encodes CASSSGQGLNSPLHF.

The V call is TRBV9, the J call TRBJ1-1; perhaps TRBD1 as D (5 bases). The CDR3 runs 15 residues. Germline lookup yields CDR1 SGDLS and CDR2 YYNGEE. The V end lost 0 bases, the J end lost 1 base, and 10 bases lay between the germline ends. CDR3 protein: CASSVGGRGNTEAFF. The CDR3 DNA reads as TGTGCCAGCAGCGTAGGGGGGAGAGGGAACACTGAAGCTTTCTTT.

The chain couples TRBV2 to TRBJ2-7, with TRBD2 matching over 9 bases. CDR1 is SNHLY and CDR2 is FYNNEI in the germline V gene. The CDR3 extends over 14 amino acids. V lost 11 bases to trimming and J lost 6 bases; unmatched junction nucleotides: 14. Here the CDR3 DNA reads TGTGCCCACGAGGCGGGAGGGGCGGGAGGCGAGCAGTACTTC. This sequence encodes CAHEAGGAGGEQYF.

The chain carries TRBV7-6 and TRBJ1-1; TRBD1 might be the D (5 bases). The CDR3 extends over 14 amino acids. V lost 5 bases, J lost 3 bases, and 13 bases lay in between. Germline CDR1 reads SGHVS; CDR2 reads FNYEAQ. CDR3 coding DNA: TGTGCCAGCAGCCCCGAGTGGGGGGACACTGAAGCTTTCTTT. This gives the protein CASSPEWGDTEAFF.